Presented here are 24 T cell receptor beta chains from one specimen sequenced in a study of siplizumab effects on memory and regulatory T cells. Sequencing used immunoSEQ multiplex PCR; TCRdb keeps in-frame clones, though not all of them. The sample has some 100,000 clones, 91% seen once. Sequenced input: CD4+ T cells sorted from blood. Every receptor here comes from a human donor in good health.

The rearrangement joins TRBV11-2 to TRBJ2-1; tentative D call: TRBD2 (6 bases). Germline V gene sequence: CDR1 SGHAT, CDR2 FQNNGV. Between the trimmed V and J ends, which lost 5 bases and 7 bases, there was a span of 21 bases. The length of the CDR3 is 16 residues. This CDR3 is CASSGLRPRGWNEQFF. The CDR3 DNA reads TGTGCCAGCAGCGGACTACGTCCCCGAGGGTGGAATGAGCAGTTCTTC.

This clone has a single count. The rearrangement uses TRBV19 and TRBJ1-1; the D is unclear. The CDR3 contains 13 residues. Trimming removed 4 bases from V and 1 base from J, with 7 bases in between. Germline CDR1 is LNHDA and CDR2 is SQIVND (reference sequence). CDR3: CASSKARNTEAFF. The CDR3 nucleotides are TGTGCCAGTAGTAAGGCAAGGAACACTGAAGCTTTCTTT. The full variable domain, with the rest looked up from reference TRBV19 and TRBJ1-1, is DGGITQSPKYLFRKEGQNVTLSCEQNLNHDAMYWYRQDPGQGLRLIYYSQIVNDFQKGDIAEGYSVSREKKESFPLTVTSAQKNPTAFYLCASSKARNTEAFFGQGTRLTVV.

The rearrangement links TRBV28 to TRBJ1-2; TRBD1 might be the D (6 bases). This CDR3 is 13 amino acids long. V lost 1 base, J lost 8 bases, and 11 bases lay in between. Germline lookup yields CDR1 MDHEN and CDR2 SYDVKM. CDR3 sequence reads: CASSLLYRAGYTF. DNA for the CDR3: TGTGCCAGCAGTTTATTATACAGGGCCGGCTACACCTTC.

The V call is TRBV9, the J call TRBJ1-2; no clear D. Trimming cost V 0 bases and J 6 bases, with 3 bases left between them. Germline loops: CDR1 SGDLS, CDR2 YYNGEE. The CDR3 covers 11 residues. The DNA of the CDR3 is TGTGCCAGCAGCGTAGGGAATGGCTACACCTTC. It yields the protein CASSVGNGYTF.

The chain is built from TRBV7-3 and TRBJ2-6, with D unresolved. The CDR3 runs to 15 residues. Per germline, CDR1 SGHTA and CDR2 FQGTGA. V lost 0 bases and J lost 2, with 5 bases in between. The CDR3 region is CASSLTAPGANVLTF. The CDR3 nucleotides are TGTGCCAGCAGCTTAACGGCCCCTGGGGCCAACGTCCTGACTTTC. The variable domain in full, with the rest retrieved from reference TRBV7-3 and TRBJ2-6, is GAGVSQTPSNKVTEKGKYVELRCDPISGHTALYWYRQSLGQGPEFLIYFQGTGAADDSGLPNDRFFAVRPEGSVSTLKIQRTERGDSAVYLCASSLTAPGANVLTFGAGSRLTVL.

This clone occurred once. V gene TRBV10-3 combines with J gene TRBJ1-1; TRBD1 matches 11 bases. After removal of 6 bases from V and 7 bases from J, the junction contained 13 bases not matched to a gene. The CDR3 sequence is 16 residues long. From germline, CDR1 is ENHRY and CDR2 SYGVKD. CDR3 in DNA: TGTGCCATCAGGACCGGGACAGGGGGTTCTGTGGGTGAAGCTTTCTTT. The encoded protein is CAIRTGTGGSVGEAFF.

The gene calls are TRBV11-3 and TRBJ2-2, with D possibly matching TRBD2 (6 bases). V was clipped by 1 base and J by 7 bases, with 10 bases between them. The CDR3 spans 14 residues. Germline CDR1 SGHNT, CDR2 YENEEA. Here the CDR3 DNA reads TGTGCCAGCAGCTTAGGATTCGGGAGCGGGGAGCTGTTTTTT. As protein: CASSLGFGSGELFF.

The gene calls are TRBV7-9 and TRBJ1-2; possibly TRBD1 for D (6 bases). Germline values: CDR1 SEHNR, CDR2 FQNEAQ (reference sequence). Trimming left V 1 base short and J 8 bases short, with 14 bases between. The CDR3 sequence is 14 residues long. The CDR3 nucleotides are TGTGCCAGCAGCTTAGTTTTCGGGGGCGCCGGCTACACCTTC. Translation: CASSLVFGGAGYTF.

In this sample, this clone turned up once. CDR3 nucleotide sequence: TGCGCCAGCAGCCTACGGGGGGCAGCGGGCACAGATACGCAGTATTTT. It translates to CASSLRGAAGTDTQYF. The J gene is TRBJ2-3, the V gene TRBV23-1; D perhaps matches TRBD2 (7 bases). TRBV23-1 is placed among ORFs of uncertain function. Trimming shortened V by 6 bases and J by 1 base, and 17 bases separated the two germline ends. The CDR3 is made up of 16 amino acids.

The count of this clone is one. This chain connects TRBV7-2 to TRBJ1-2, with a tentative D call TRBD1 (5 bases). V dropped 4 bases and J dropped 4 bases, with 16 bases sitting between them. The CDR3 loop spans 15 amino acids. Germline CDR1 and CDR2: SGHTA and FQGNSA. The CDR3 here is CASSYRDPTIYGYTF. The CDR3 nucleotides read TGTGCCAGCAGCTACCGGGACCCGACTATCTATGGCTACACCTTC.

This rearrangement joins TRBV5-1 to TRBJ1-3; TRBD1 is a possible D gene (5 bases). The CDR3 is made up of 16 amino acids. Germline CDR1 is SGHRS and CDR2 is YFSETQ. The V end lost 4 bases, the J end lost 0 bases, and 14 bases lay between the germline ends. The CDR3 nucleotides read TGCGCCAGCAGCGCAAGACAGCTCCTCTCTGGAAACACCATATATTTT. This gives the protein CASSARQLLSGNTIYF.

CDR3 in amino acids: CASSDGLVGASQPQHF. In DNA, the CDR3 is TGTGCCAGCAGTGACGGGTTGGTGGGGGCTAGTCAGCCCCAGCATTTT. The chain employs TRBV2 and TRBJ1-5; tentatively, D is TRBD1 (6 bases). With 3 bases removed from V and 6 bases from J, the gap between germline ends came to 18 bases. The CDR3 loop spans 16 amino acids. CDR1 and CDR2 (germline): SNHLY, FYNNEI. The entire variable domain, with the rest obtained from reference TRBV2 and TRBJ1-5, is as follows: EPEVTQTPSHQVTQMGQEVILRCVPISNHLYFYWYRQILGQKVEFLVSFYNNEISEKSEIFDDQFSVERPDGSNFTLKIRSTKLEDSAMYFCASSDGLVGASQPQHFGDGTRLSIL.

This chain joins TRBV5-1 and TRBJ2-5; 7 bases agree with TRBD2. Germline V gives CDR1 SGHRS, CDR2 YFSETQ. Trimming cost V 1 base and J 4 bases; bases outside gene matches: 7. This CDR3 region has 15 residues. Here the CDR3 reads CASSLLGGGIETQYF. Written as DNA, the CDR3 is TGCGCCAGCAGCTTGCTTGGCGGGGGAATAGAGACCCAGTACTTC.

The CDR3 nucleotides are TGTGCCAGCAGTTTCCAGGGACCGAACACCGGGGAGCTGTTTTTT. Its protein product is CASSFQGPNTGELFF. J is TRBJ2-2 and V is TRBV25-1, with D possibly called TRBD1 or TRBD2 (5 bases each). The CDR3 contains 15 residues. Germline CDR1 reads MGHDK; CDR2 reads SYGVNS. Trimming removed 5 bases at V and 0 bases at J, with 10 bases between.

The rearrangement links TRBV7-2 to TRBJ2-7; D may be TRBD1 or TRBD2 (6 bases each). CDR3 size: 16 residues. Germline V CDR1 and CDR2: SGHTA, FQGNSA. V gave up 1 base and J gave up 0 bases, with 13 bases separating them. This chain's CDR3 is CASSLGGAAGSYEQYF. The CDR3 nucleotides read TGTGCCAGCAGCTTAGGGGGGGCGGCGGGCTCCTACGAGCAGTACTTC.

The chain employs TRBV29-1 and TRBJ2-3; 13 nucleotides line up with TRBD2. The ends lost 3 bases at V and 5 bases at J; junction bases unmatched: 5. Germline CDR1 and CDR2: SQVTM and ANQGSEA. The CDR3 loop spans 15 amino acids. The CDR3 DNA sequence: TGCAGCGTTGAGGGACTAGCGGGGAAGGTAGATACGCAGTATTTT. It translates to CSVEGLAGKVDTQYF.

CDR3 in DNA: TGTGCCAGCCTCGGCAGCTTTTCCTATGGCTACACCTTC. This encodes CASLGSFSYGYTF. The J gene is TRBJ1-2, the V gene TRBV6-5; no firm D call. CDR1 MNHEY and CDR2 SVGAGI come from the germline V gene. Trimming shortened V by 8 bases and J by 4 bases, and 14 bases separated the two germline ends. This CDR3 contains 13 residues.

This CDR3 reads CASSALRNEQFF. The CDR3 nucleotides are TGTGCCAGCAGCGCCCTCCGGAATGAGCAGTTCTTC. The chain couples TRBV6-5 to TRBJ2-1; D unclear. Germline V gene lookup returns CDR1 MNHEY and CDR2 SVGAGI. The ends were cut back, 6 bases at V and 7 bases at J, with 10 bases in the middle. The CDR3 runs to 12 residues.

CDR3 in amino acids: CSARVSEAFF. The DNA of the CDR3 is TGCAGTGCTAGGGTCTCTGAAGCTTTCTTT. The chain carries TRBV20-1 and TRBJ1-1, with D unclear. The V gene lost 3 bases and the J gene lost 6 bases, with 5 bases spanning the gap. The CDR3 totals 10 residues. Per the germline V gene, CDR1 is DFQATT and CDR2 is SNEGSKA (reference sequence).

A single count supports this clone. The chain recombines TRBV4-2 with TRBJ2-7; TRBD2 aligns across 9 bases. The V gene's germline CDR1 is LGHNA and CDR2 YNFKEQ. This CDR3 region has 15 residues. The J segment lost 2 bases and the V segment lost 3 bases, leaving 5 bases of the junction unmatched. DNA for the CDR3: TGTGCCAGCAGCCACGCCGGGACTAGCCCCTACGAGCAGTACTTC. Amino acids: CASSHAGTSPYEQYF.

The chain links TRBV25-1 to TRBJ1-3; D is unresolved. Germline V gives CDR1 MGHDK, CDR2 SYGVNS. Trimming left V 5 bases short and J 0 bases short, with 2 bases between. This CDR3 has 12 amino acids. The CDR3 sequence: CASSYSGNTIYF. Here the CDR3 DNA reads TGTGCCAGCAGTTACTCTGGAAACACCATATATTTT.

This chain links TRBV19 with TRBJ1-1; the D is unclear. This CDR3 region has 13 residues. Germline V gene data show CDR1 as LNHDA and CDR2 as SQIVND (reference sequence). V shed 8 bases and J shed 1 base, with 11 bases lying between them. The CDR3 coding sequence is TGTGCCAGTCTTTCAAGTTGGAACACTGAAGCTTTCTTT. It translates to CASLSSWNTEAFF.

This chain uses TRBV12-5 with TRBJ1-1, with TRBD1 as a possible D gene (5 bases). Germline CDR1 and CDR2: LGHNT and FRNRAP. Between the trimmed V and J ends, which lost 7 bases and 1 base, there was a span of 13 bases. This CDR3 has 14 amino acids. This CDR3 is CASAEGTRNTEAFF. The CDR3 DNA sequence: TGTGCTAGTGCCGAGGGGACGCGGAACACTGAAGCTTTCTTT.

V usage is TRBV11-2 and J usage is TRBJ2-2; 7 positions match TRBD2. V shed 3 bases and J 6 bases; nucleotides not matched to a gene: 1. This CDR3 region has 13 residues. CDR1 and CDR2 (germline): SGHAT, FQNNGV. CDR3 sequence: CASSFGLAGELFF. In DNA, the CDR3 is TGTGCCAGCAGCTTCGGACTAGCCGGGGAGCTGTTTTTT.